This T cell receptor (beta chain) was identified in a study of T cells after yellow fever vaccination. TCRdb independently ran MiXCR on the 5' RACE reads; one entry per CDR3 protein. Found here are around 310,000 distinct CDR3 sequences, approximately 3.9% of them singletons; the top ten hold 20% to 25%. Study-level results: It was a small share of clonotypes that appeared in both CD4 and CD8 compartments.

This CDR3 has 15 residues. CDR1 and CDR2 from the germline V gene are SGHAT and FQNNGV. Trimming left V 6 bases short and J 4 bases short, with 19 bases between. This clonotype was seen only a few times. Its target is not known. Sequenced here: PBMCs, sampled 5 days after the yellow fever booster vaccination. V gene TRBV11-2 combines with J gene TRBJ2-7; possibly TRBD1 for D (5 bases). This clonotype was obtained from a man aged 18 to 29 who received the YFV17D yellow fever vaccine. Here the CDR3 DNA reads TGTGCCAGCAGACTACGTGGGGCAGTGGGTTACGAGCAGTACTTC. This codes for CASRLRGAVGYEQYF.